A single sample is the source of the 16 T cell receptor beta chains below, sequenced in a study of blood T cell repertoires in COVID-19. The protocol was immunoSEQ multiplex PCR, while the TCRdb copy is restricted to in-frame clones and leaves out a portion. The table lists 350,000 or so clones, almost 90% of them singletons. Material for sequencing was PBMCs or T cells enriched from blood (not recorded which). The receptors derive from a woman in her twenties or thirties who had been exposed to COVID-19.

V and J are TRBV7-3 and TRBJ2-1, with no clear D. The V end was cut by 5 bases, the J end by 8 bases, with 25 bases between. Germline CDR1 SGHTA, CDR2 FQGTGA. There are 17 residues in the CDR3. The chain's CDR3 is CASSAKTYPAWSDEQFF. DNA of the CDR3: TGTGCCAGCAGCGCAAAAACCTACCCCGCCTGGTCGGATGAGCAGTTCTTC.

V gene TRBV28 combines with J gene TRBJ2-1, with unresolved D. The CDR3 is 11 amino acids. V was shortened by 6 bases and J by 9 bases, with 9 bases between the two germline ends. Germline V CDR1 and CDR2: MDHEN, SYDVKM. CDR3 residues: CASRYEFEQFF. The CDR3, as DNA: TGTGCCAGCAGATACGAGTTTGAGCAGTTCTTC.

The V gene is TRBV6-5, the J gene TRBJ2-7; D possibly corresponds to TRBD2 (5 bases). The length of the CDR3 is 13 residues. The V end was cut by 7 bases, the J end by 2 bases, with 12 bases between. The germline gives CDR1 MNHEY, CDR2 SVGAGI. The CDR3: CASTQRAPYEQYF. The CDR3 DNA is TGTGCCAGCACTCAGAGGGCCCCCTACGAGCAGTACTTC.

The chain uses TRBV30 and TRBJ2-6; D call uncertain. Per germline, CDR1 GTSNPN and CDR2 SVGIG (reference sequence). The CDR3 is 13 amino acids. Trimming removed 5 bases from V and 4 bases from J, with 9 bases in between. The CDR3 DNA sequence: TGTGCCTGGGCAGGCGCGGGGGCCAACGTCCTGACTTTC. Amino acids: CAWAGAGANVLTF.

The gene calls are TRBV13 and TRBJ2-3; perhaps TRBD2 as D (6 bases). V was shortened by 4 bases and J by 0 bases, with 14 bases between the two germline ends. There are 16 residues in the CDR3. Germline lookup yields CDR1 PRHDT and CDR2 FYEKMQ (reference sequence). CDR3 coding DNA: TGTGCCAGCAGCTCCTTCATGGGGGGAAGCACAGATACGCAGTATTTT. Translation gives CASSSFMGGSTDTQYF.

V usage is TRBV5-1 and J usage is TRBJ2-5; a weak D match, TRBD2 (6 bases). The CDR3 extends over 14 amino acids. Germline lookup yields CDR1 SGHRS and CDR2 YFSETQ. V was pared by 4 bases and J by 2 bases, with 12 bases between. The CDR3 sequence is CASSPGGKQETQYF. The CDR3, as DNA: TGCGCCAGCAGCCCCGGGGGTAAGCAAGAGACCCAGTACTTC. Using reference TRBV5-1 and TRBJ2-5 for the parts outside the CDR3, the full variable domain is KAGVTQTPRYLIKTRGQQVTLSCSPISGHRSVSWYQQTPGQGLQFLFEYFSETQRNKGNFPGRFSGRQFSNSRSEMNVSTLELGDSALYLCASSPGGKQETQYFGPGTRLLVL.

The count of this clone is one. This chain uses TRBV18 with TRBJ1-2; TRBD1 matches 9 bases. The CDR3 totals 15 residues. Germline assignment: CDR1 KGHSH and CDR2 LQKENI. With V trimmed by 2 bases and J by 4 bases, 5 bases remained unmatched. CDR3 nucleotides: TGTGCCAGCTCACCATGGACAGGGGCCCTCTATGGCTACACCTTC. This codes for CASSPWTGALYGYTF. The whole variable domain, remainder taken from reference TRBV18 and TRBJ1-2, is NAGVMQNPRHLVRRRGQEARLRCSPMKGHSHVYWYRQLPEEGLKFMVYLQKENIIDESGMPKERFSAEFPKEGPSILRIQQVVRGDSAAYFCASSPWTGALYGYTFGSGTRLTVV.

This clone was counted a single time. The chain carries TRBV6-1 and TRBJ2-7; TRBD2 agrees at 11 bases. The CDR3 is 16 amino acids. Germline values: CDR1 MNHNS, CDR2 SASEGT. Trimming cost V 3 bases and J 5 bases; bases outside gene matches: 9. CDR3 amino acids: CASSDGTSGRGNEQYF. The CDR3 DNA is TGTGCCAGCAGTGACGGGACTAGCGGTCGTGGGAACGAGCAGTACTTC.

The CDR3 region is CASSLEATSGTQYF. The CDR3 coding sequence is TGCGCCAGCAGCTTGGAAGCGACTAGTGGGACGCAGTATTTT. This chain joins TRBV5-1 and TRBJ2-3, with D perhaps TRBD2 (6 bases). V was pared by 0 bases and J by 9 bases, with 14 bases between. Per the germline V gene, CDR1 is SGHRS and CDR2 is YFSETQ. The CDR3 is 14 residues long.

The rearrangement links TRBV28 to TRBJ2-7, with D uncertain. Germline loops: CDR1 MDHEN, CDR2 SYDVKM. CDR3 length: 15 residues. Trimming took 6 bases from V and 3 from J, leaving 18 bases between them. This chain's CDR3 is CASSLRNLLIYEQYF. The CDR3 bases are TGTGCCAGCAGCCTCCGCAACCTATTGATCTACGAGCAGTACTTC.

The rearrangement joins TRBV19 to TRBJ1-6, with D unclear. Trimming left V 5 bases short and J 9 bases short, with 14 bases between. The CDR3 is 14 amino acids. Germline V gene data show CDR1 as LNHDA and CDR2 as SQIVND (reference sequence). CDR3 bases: TGTGCCAGTAGTTTTCTCACCCGGGGTTCACCCCTCCACTTT. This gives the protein CASSFLTRGSPLHF.

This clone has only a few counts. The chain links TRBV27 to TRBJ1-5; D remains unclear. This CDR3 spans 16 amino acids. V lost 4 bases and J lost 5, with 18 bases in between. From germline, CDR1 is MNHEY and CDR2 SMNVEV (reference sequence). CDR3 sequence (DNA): TGTGCCAGCAGTTCATATAGCGGGAGTGGGGATCAGCCCCAGCATTTT. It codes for CASSSYSGSGDQPQHF.

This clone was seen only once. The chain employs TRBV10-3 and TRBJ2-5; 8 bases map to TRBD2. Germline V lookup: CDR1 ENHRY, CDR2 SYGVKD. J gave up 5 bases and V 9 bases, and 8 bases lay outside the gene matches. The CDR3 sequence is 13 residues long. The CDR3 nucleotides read TGTGCCATAGGGCGGGAGGTAGAGGAGACCCAGTACTTC. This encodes CAIGREVEETQYF.

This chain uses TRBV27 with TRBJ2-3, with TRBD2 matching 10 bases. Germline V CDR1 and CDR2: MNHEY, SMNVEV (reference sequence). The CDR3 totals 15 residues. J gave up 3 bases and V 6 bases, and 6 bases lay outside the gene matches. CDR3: CASRGLARPTDTQYF. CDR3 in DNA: TGTGCCAGCAGGGGACTAGCGCGTCCTACAGATACGCAGTATTTT.

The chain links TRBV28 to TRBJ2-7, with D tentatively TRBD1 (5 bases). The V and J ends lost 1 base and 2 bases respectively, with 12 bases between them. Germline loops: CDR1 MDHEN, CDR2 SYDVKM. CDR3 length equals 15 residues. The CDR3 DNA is TGTGCCAGCAGTTTATTGGGGCGCGTCCCCTACGAGCAGTACTTC. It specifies CASSLLGRVPYEQYF.

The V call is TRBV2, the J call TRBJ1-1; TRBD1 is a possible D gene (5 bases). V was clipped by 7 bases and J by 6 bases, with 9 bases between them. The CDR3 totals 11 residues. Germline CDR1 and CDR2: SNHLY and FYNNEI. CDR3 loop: CASTGPPEAFF. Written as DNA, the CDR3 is TGTGCCAGCACAGGGCCACCTGAAGCTTTCTTT.